This T cell receptor beta chain was retrieved from a study of cytomegalovirus exposure and HLA in healthy donors. This clone has a handful of counts. The CDR3 is 14 residues long. Germline-derived CDR1 and CDR2 are SGHDN and FVKESK. With V trimmed by 5 bases and J by 11 bases, 11 bases remained unmatched. It was with 60 Vbeta and 13 Jbeta primers that the PCR ran. TCRdb's copy holds only in-frame clones and misses some; the assay was immunoSEQ multiplex PCR. The data show about 94,000 clones, approximately 79% seen once. The chain has TRBV14 and TRBJ1-1, with 10 positions matching TRBD1. This clonotype was sampled from a middle-aged woman in good health and CMV-seronegative. Input material: PBMCs. DNA of the CDR3: TGTGCCAGCAGCTCGACAGGGGGCTCTACTAGGGCTTTCTTT. Translating it yields CASSSTGGSTRAFF.